This record concerns one TCR beta chain sequence. The data derive from a study of technical replicates of blood from several donors. This CDR3 contains 14 residues. Trimming stripped 3 bases from V and 7 bases from J, with 13 bases between. In germline, CDR1 is SEHNR, CDR2 FQNEAQ (reference sequence). The table came from immunoSEQ multiplex PCR; TCRdb's copy has only in-frame clones and leaves some out. Of tens of thousands of clones listed, roughly 92% are singletons. The genes are TRBV7-9 and TRBJ2-1; D is perhaps TRBD1 (5 bases). The sample consisted of T cells isolated from PBMCs. This receptor was taken from a human donor in good health. This CDR3 reads CASSFTQGGNEQFF. DNA of the CDR3: TGTGCCAGCAGCTTTACCCAGGGTGGGAATGAGCAGTTCTTC.